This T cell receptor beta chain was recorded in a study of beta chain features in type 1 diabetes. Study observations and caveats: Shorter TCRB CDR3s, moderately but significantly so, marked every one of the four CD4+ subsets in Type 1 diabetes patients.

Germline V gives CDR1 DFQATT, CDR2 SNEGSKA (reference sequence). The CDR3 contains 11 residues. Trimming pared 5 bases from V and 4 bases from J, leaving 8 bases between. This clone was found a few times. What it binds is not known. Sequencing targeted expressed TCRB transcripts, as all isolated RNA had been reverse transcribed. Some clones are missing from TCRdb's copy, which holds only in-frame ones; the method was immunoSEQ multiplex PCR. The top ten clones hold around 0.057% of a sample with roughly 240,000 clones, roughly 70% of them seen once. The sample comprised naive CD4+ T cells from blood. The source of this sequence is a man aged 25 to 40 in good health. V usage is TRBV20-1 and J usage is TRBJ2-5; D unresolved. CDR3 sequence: CSAPLGETQYF. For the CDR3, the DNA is TGCAGTGCTCCTCTAGGAGAGACCCAGTACTTC.